The rows below give T cell receptor beta chains drawn from one sample of a study of blood T cell repertoires in COVID-19. TCRdb keeps only in-frame clones here, not all; method: immunoSEQ multiplex PCR. The table has around 150,000 clones, roughly 85% seen once. Material for sequencing was peripheral blood. Receptor source: a man in his 60s with acute or convalescent COVID-19. The CDR3 runs from the conserved cysteine through the conserved F or W. The order of the fields is J gene, V gene, CDR3 protein.

j_call: TRBJ1-5; v_call: TRBV2; cdr3_aa: CASIDPGQGLAQHF
j_call: TRBJ2-3; v_call: TRBV2; cdr3_aa: CASSDEGQGDDTQYF
j_call: TRBJ1-4; v_call: TRBV10-3; cdr3_aa: CATGGAPRNEKLFF
j_call: TRBJ1-1; v_call: TRBV14; cdr3_aa: CASSQGVGAAFF
j_call: TRBJ2-1; v_call: TRBV19; cdr3_aa: CASGRAGLNEQFF
j_call: TRBJ2-7; v_call: TRBV4-1; cdr3_aa: CASSQDPRGRGYAEQYF
j_call: TRBJ2-2; v_call: TRBV7-9; cdr3_aa: CASIESNGPYGELFF
j_call: TRBJ2-3; v_call: TRBV9; cdr3_aa: CASSVAREGSTDTQYF
j_call: TRBJ1-2; v_call: TRBV2; cdr3_aa: CASSKTVYGYTF
j_call: TRBJ2-3; v_call: TRBV7-3; cdr3_aa: CASSPAGLAGTDTQYF
j_call: TRBJ1-1; v_call: TRBV7-2; cdr3_aa: CASSQGARGYAFF
j_call: TRBJ2-7; v_call: TRBV5-8; cdr3_aa: CASPARAEDEQYF
j_call: TRBJ1-4; v_call: TRBV28; cdr3_aa: CASSLWISGPTNEKLFF
j_call: TRBJ2-4; v_call: TRBV20-1; cdr3_aa: CSATPPDIQYF
j_call: TRBJ1-1; v_call: TRBV5-5; cdr3_aa: CASSLGPQTNTEAFF
j_call: TRBJ1-2; v_call: TRBV4-1; cdr3_aa: CASSQVATGNYGYTF
j_call: TRBJ2-4; v_call: TRBV18; cdr3_aa: CASSPLVQGTLAKNIQYF
j_call: TRBJ1-3; v_call: TRBV9; cdr3_aa: CASSPGTGAGNTIYF
j_call: TRBJ2-2; v_call: TRBV18; cdr3_aa: CASSPLAGGPRVGELFF
j_call: TRBJ2-4; v_call: TRBV28; cdr3_aa: CASSWGGQFKNIQYF
j_call: TRBJ2-7; v_call: TRBV12-3/TRBV12-4; cdr3_aa: CASKSGEAYEQYF
j_call: TRBJ1-1; v_call: TRBV5-1; cdr3_aa: CASSPKQGNTEAFF
j_call: TRBJ2-4; v_call: TRBV4-1; cdr3_aa: CASSQSGGPRTNIQYF
j_call: TRBJ1-2; v_call: TRBV5-5; cdr3_aa: CASSLEEYGYTF
j_call: TRBJ2-3; v_call: TRBV5-3; cdr3_aa: CARSCRQGIDTDTQYF
j_call: TRBJ2-3; v_call: TRBV3-1/TRBV3-2; cdr3_aa: CASSQRGLAGPRDTQYF
j_call: TRBJ1-2; v_call: TRBV7-9; cdr3_aa: CASSFGTLNDGYTF
j_call: TRBJ1-5; v_call: TRBV30; cdr3_aa: CAWNRGTGQGNQPQHF
j_call: TRBJ1-1; v_call: TRBV27; cdr3_aa: CASGNLRGGVTEAFF
j_call: TRBJ1-1; v_call: TRBV18; cdr3_aa: CASSPQGNTEAFF
j_call: TRBJ1-5; v_call: TRBV23-1; cdr3_aa: CASSETRGNQPQHF
j_call: TRBJ2-2; v_call: TRBV20-1; cdr3_aa: CSASSGLGATGELFF
j_call: TRBJ1-4; v_call: TRBV19; cdr3_aa: CASSILTARNEKLFF
j_call: TRBJ2-3; v_call: TRBV19; cdr3_aa: CASSSNGGTDTQYF
j_call: TRBJ1-1; v_call: TRBV10-3; cdr3_aa: CAIQNMNTEAFF
j_call: TRBJ1-2; v_call: TRBV12-3/TRBV12-4; cdr3_aa: CASGAGVSYGYTF
j_call: TRBJ1-2; v_call: TRBV11-2; cdr3_aa: CASSPTATGYF
j_call: TRBJ2-1; v_call: TRBV27; cdr3_aa: CASSQSGPNEQFF
j_call: TRBJ2-1; v_call: TRBV7-9; cdr3_aa: CASSLGPLAYNEQFF
j_call: TRBJ1-1; v_call: TRBV2; cdr3_aa: CASRRLMNTEAFF
j_call: TRBJ1-1; v_call: TRBV30; cdr3_aa: CAWSYHRGGGSGNTEAFF
j_call: TRBJ1-6; v_call: TRBV28; cdr3_aa: CASSFRQSSYNSPLHF
j_call: TRBJ1-4; v_call: TRBV5-1; cdr3_aa: CASSPYRGGPNEKLFF
j_call: TRBJ2-7; v_call: TRBV20-1; cdr3_aa: CSARALYEQYF
j_call: TRBJ1-1; v_call: TRBV28; cdr3_aa: CASSLPGGEAFF
j_call: TRBJ2-7; v_call: TRBV10-1; cdr3_aa: CASSESDSHRRNEQYF
j_call: TRBJ2-1; v_call: TRBV18; cdr3_aa: CASSLMTSGPYNEQFF
j_call: TRBJ2-1; v_call: TRBV5-4; cdr3_aa: CASSPSGSFDEQFF